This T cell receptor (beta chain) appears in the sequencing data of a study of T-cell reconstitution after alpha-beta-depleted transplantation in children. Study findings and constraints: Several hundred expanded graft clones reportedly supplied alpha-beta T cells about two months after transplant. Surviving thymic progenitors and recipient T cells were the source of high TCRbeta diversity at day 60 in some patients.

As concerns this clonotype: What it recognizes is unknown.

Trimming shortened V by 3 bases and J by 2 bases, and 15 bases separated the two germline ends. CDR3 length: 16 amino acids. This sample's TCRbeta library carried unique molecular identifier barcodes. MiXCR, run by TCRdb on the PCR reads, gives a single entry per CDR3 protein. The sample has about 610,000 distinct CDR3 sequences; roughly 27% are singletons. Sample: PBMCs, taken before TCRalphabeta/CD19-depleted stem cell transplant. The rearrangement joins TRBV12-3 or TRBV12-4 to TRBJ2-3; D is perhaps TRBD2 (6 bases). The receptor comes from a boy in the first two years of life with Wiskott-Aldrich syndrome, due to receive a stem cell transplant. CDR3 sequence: CASSFKVAGYTDTQYF. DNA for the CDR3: TGTGCCAGCAGTTTCAAGGTCGCGGGGTACACAGATACGCAGTATTTT.